The clone carrying this T cell receptor (beta chain) was seen a few times. The data belong to a study of human T cells and chemical hapten exposure. Study background: An area of 2 cm by 2 to 2.5 cm on upper inner arm skin received 2% DPC for sensitization.

As the library was built, unique molecular identifiers were attached to individual cDNA molecules. MiXCR, run by TCRdb on the RACE reads, gives a single entry per CDR3 protein. The table has about 100,000 distinct CDR3 sequences, around 10% seen once; the top ten hold 2.5% to 4%. Time point denoted: patch test 2, 6 weeks after DPC sensitization. The treatment here: therapeutic diphenylcyclopropenone sensitization with weekly scalp DPC. The sequences come from whole blood, collected in connection with sensitization to the hapten diphenylcyclopropenone (DPC). The TCR sequence derives from a woman aged 40 to 49 with alopecia areata. Some clones in this sample may be carry-over from other donors' samples.

The CDR3 region has the DNA TGTGCCAGCAGCTACAACGCAGGAGGGAGCACTGAAGCTTTCTTT. Translation: CASSYNAGGSTEAFF. This rearrangement joins TRBV7-2 to TRBJ1-1, with D unresolved. Germline loops: CDR1 SGHTA, CDR2 FQGNSA. CDR3 size: 15 residues. The V and J ends lost 4 bases and 4 bases respectively, with 16 bases between them.